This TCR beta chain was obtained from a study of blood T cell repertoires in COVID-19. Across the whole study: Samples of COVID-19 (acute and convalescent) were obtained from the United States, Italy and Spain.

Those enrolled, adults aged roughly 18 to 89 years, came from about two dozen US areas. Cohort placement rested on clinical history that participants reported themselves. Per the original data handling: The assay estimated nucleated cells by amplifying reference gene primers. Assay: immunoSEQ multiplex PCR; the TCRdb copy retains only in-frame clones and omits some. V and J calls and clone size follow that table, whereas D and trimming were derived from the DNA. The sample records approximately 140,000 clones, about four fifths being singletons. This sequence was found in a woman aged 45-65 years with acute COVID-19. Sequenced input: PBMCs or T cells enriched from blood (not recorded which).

The CDR3 nucleotides read TGTGCCAGCAGCGGTCCCGGGGGACTATCCTCGGGTGGCTACACCTTC. This sequence encodes CASSGPGGLSSGGYTF. The chain recombines TRBV7-8 with TRBJ1-2; TRBD1 is a possible D gene (5 bases). The germline V gene encodes CDR1 SGHVS and CDR2 FQNEAQ. V lost 5 bases, J lost 7 bases, and 23 bases lay in between. CDR3 length equals 16 residues.